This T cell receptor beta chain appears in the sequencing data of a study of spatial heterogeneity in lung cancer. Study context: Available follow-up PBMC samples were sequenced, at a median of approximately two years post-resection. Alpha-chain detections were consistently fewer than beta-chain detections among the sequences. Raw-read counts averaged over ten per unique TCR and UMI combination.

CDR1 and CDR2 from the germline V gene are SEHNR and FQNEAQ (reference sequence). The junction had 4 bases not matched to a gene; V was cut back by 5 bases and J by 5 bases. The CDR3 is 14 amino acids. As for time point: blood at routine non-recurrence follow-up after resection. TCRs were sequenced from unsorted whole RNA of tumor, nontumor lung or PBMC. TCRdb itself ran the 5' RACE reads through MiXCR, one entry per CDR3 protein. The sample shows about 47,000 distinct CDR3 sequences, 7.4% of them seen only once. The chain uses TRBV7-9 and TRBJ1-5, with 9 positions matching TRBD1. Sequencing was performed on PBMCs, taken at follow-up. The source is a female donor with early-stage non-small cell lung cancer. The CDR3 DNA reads TGTGCCAGCAGCACAGGGACAGGGTATCAGCCCCAGCATTTT. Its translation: CASSTGTGYQPQHF.